This is a list of T cell receptor beta chains from one sample in a study of regulatory T cells in long-lasting Graves disease. TCRdb fed the multiplex PCR reads into MiXCR, producing one record per CDR3 protein. The profile shows approximately 470,000 distinct CDR3 sequences, around 21% of them singletons. This material consisted of peripheral blood mononuclear cells (PBMCs), taken when the disease was refractory, from a patient treated with antithyroid drugs. The source of these receptors is a female donor with Graves disease. CDR3s include the opening cysteine and the closing phenylalanine or tryptophan. Fields, in order: D gene, V gene, J gene, CDR3 protein. The D gene is left open where the match is weak.

>TRBD1|TRBV7-9|TRBJ2-7
CASSPGTALYEQYF
>.|TRBV5-1|TRBJ2-3
CASSPSEDTQYF
>TRBD1|TRBV10-3|TRBJ1-4
CAISDPLQGTEKLFF
>.|TRBV28|TRBJ1-4
CASSSVGTDEKLFF
>.|TRBV19|TRBJ2-1
CASTSKTGRSYNEQFF
>.|TRBV28|TRBJ1-6
CASSPRHDSPLHF
>TRBD2|TRBV7-8|TRBJ2-7
CASSERLAGYEQYF
>.|TRBV20-1|TRBJ1-2
CSARDVQTIYGYTF
>TRBD1|TRBV20-1|TRBJ2-5
CSAPTRTGAMETQYF
>TRBD2|TRBV5-4|TRBJ2-3
CASSGLLAGGPGTTDTQYF
>.|TRBV7-9|TRBJ1-4
CASSLAGSDGEKLFF
>TRBD1|TRBV2|TRBJ2-2
CALTGFAGELFF
>TRBD1|TRBV24-1|TRBJ1-1
CATRGRGSQNTEAFF
>.|TRBV20-1|TRBJ1-2
CSATPLRAHGYTF
>.|TRBV28|TRBJ2-2
CASSPARSFGELFF
>TRBD2|TRBV7-7|TRBJ2-1
CASSLIAGAYNEQFF
>.|TRBV19|TRBJ1-5
CASTTLRSYQPQHF
>TRBD1|TRBV18|TRBJ1-1
CASSTTGTVNTEAFF
>.|TRBV5-6|TRBJ2-4
CASSFGPRVAKNIQYF
>.|TRBV28|TRBJ2-2
CASSLLAGVNTGELFF
>.|TRBV28|TRBJ1-1
CASSLRGEFEAFF
>.|TRBV28|TRBJ1-5
CASSFEGDSNQPQHF
>TRBD1|TRBV28|TRBJ1-1
CASSSQGVTEAFF
>TRBD1|TRBV29-1|TRBJ2-5
CSVGQVQETQYF
>.|TRBV12-3/TRBV12-4|TRBJ1-3
CASSRLMGPSANTIYF
>.|TRBV20-1|TRBJ2-3
CSARRQADTQYF
>TRBD1|TRBV6-1|TRBJ1-1
CASSVSGGANTEAFF
>.|TRBV5-6|TRBJ1-5
CASSRLGNSNQPQHF
>.|TRBV6-5|TRBJ2-7
CASSYSGDEQYF
>.|TRBV2|TRBJ2-4
CASSEGILAKNIQYF
>.|TRBV7-9|TRBJ2-7
CASSFTGPRDEQYF
>TRBD1|TRBV6-1|TRBJ1-1
CASRTGREAFF
>.|TRBV12-3/TRBV12-4|TRBJ2-7
CASTYLDGLEQYF
>TRBD1|TRBV5-1|TRBJ1-2
CASSFGTVYGYTF
>.|TRBV7-2|TRBJ1-6
CASSLVAVNSPLHF
>.|TRBV20-1|TRBJ1-5
CSALETGMQPQHF
>.|TRBV28|TRBJ1-1
CASSFTRWGKKENTEAFF
>.|TRBV7-2|TRBJ1-2
CASSLLGYYGYTF
>TRBD1|TRBV5-1|TRBJ2-7
CASSFLQGAKSYEQYF
>.|TRBV30|TRBJ2-7
CAWSVLARYEQYF
>.|TRBV6-5|TRBJ1-6
CASSYFLGPSSDSPLHF
>.|TRBV5-4|TRBJ1-1
CASRLQGAGTEAFF
>.|TRBV7-9|TRBJ1-4
CASSLGGTAEKLFF
>.|TRBV6-1|TRBJ1-2
CASSEAKASLSGYTF
>.|TRBV2|TRBJ2-7
CASSDYWNEQYF